This paragraph reports one T cell receptor (beta chain). A multiplex PCR was run with 60 Vbeta primers and 13 Jbeta primers. Some clones are missing from TCRdb's copy, which holds only in-frame ones; the method was immunoSEQ multiplex PCR. The sample carries around 130,000 clones, just over 70% recorded once. The data were obtained in a study of cytomegalovirus exposure and HLA in healthy donors. This sequence was found in a woman under 40 in good health and CMV-seronegative. Specimen: PBMCs.

The CDR3 loop reads CAIKGGSNTEAFF. DNA for the CDR3: TGTGCCATCAAAGGCGGTAGTAACACTGAAGCTTTCTTT. V gene TRBV6-1 combines with J gene TRBJ1-1; no clear D. The CDR3 is made up of 13 amino acids. V lost 10 bases and J lost 2, with 14 bases in between. From germline, CDR1 is MNHNS and CDR2 SASEGT.